This record covers a single T cell receptor (beta chain). CDR1 LGHDT and CDR2 YNNKEL come from the germline V gene (reference sequence). CDR3 length: 14 residues. Trimming pared 2 bases from V and 8 bases from J, leaving 13 bases between. The sample comes from a study of blood T cell repertoires in COVID-19. Background on the study: Spain, Italy and the United States supplied samples that represented acute and convalescent COVID-19. T cells, B-cell-depleted T cells, or PBMCs provided the cDNA or gDNA that served as material.

Only in-frame clones appear in the TCRdb table, and some are missing; sequencing was by immunoSEQ multiplex PCR. Seen here are under 500,000 clones, approximately 90% observed once, and the top ten hold approximately 4.3%. This chain joins TRBV3-1 (or the pseudogene TRBV3-2) and TRBJ1-5, with TRBD1 as a possible D gene (6 bases). Sequencing used peripheral blood. The TCR was taken from a woman in her 30s with acute or convalescent COVID-19. The CDR3 DNA reads as TGTGCCAGCAGCCAAATGGGACAAAAGAAGCCCCAGCATTTT. Its translation: CASSQMGQKKPQHF.